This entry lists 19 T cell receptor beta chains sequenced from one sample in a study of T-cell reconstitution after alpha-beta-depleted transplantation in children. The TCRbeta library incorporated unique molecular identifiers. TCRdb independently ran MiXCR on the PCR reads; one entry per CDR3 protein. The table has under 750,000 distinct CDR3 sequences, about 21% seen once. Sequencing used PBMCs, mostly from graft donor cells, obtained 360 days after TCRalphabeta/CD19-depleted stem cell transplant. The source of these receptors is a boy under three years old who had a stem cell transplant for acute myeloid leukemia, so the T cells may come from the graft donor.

DNA for the CDR3: TGCAGTGCTAGAGGGCGGGGGGGCCCTTACGAGCAGTACTTC. Its translation is CSARGRGGPYEQYF. The V call is TRBV20-1, the J call TRBJ2-7, with 9 nucleotides matching TRBD2. The CDR3 length is 14 residues. Germline CDR1 DFQATT, CDR2 SNEGSKA (reference sequence). Germline trimming cut 1 base from V and 4 bases from J; bases unmatched to any gene: 5.

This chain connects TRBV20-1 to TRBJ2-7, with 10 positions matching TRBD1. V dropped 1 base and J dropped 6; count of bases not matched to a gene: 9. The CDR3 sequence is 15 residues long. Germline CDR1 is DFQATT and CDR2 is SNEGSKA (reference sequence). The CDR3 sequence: CSARAFGTGAGEQYV. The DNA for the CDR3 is TGCAGTGCTAGAGCTTTTGGGACAGGGGCGGGCGAGCAGTACGTC.

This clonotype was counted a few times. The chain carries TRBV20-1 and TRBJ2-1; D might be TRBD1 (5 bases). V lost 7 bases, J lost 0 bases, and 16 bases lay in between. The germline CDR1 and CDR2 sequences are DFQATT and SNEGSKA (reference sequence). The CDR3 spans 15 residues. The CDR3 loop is CSETRAQGSYNEQFF. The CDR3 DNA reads TGCAGTGAAACCCGGGCCCAGGGCTCCTACAATGAGCAGTTCTTC.

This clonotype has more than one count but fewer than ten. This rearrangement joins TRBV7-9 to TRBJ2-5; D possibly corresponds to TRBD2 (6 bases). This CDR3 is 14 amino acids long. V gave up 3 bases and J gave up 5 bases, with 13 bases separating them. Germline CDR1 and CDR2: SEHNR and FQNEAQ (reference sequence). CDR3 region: CASSFWGVEETQYF. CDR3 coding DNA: TGTGCCAGCAGCTTCTGGGGGGTCGAGGAGACCCAGTACTTC.

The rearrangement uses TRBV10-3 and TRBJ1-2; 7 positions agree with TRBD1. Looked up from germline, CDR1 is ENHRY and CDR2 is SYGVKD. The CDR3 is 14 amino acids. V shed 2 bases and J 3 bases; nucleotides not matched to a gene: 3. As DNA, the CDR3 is TGTGCCATCAGTGAGAGGCAGGGGGACTATGGCTACACCTTC. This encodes CAISERQGDYGYTF.

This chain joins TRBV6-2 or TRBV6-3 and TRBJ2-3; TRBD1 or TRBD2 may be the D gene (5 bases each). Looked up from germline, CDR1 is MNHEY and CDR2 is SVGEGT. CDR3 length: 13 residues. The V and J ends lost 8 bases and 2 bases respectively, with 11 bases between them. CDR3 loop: CASLEGTTDTQYF. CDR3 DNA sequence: TGTGCCAGCCTCGAGGGGACCACAGATACGCAGTATTTT.

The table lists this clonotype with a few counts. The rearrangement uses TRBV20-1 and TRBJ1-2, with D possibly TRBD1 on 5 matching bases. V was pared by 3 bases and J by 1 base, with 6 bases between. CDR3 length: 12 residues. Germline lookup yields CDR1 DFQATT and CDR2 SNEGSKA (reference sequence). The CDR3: CSASQGNYGYTF. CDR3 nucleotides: TGCAGTGCTAGTCAGGGTAACTATGGCTACACCTTC.

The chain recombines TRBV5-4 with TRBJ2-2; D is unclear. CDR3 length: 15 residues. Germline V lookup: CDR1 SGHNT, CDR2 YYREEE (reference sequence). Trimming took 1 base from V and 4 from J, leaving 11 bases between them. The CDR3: CASSLLVGPTGELFF. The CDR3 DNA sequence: TGTGCCAGCAGCTTGCTCGTAGGCCCCACCGGGGAGCTGTTTTTT.

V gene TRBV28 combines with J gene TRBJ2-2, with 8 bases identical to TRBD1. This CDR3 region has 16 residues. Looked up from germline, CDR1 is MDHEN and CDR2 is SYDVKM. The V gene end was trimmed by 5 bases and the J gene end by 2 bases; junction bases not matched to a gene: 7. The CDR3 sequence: CASSPPGGHNTGELFF. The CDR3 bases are TGTGCCAGCAGTCCACCAGGGGGCCATAACACCGGGGAGCTGTTTTTT.

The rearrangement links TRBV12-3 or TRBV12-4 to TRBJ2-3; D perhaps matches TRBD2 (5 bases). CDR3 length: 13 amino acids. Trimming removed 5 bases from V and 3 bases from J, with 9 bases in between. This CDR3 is CASSGRLTDTQYF. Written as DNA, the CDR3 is TGTGCCAGCAGTGGGAGACTAACAGATACGCAGTATTTT.

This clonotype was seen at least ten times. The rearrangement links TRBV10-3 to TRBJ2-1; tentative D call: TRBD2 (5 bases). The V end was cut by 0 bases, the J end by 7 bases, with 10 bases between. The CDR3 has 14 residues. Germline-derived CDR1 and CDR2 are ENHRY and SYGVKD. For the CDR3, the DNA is TGTGCCATCAGTGAGTCCCCAGCGGCGAATGAGCAGTTCTTC. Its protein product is CAISESPAANEQFF.

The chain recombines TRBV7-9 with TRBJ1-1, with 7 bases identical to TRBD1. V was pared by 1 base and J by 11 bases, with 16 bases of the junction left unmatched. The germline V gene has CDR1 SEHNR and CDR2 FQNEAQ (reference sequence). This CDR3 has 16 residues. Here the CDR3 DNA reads TGTGCCAGCAGCTTAGGCAGGGGGGTAGACAGCCGTAACGCTTTCTTT. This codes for CASSLGRGVDSRNAFF.

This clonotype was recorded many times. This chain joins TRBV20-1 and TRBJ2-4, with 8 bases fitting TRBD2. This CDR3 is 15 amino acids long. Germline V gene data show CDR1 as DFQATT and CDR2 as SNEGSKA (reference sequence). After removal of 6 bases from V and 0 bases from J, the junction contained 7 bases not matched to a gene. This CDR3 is CSAIPGGRAKNIQYF. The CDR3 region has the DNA TGCAGTGCCATTCCGGGGGGGAGAGCCAAAAACATTCAGTACTTC.

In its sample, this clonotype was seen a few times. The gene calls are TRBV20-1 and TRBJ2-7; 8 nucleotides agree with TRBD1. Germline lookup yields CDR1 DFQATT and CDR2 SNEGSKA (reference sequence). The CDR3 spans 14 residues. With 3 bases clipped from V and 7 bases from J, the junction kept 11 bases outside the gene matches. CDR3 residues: CSASVGTGLREQYV. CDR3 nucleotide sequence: TGCAGTGCTAGCGTGGGGACAGGCCTTCGGGAGCAGTACGTC.

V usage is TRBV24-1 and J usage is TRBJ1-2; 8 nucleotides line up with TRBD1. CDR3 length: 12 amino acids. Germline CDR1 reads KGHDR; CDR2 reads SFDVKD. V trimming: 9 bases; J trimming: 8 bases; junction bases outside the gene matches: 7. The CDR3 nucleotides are TGTGCCACCGCGGGGACAGGATACGGCTACACCTTC. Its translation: CATAGTGYGYTF.

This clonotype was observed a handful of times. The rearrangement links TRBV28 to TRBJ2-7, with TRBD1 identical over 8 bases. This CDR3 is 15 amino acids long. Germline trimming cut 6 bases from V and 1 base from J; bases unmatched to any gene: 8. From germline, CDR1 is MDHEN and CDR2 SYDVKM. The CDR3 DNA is TGTGCCAGCAGGCCCGGACAGGGAACTTCCTACGAGCAGTACGTC. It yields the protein CASRPGQGTSYEQYV.

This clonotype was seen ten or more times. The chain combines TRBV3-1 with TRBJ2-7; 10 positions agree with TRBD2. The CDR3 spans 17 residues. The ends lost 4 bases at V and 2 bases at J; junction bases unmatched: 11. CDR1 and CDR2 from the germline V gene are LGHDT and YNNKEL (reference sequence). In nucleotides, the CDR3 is TGTGCCAGCAGCCCATGGACTAGCGGCCTCCGGGCCTACGAGCAGTACTTC. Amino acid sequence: CASSPWTSGLRAYEQYF.

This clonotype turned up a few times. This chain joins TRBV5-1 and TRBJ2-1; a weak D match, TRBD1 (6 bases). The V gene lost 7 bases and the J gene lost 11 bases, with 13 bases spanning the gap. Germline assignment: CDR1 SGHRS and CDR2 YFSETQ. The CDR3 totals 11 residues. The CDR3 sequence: CASRWGLKQFF. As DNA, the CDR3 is TGCGCCAGCCGTTGGGGGCTGAAGCAGTTCTTC.

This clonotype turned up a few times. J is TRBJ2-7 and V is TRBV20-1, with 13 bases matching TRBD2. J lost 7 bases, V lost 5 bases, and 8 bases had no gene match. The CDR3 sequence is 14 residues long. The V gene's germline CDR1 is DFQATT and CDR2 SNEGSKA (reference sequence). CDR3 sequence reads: CSASLGLAGREQYF. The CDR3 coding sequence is TGCAGTGCTTCCCTGGGACTAGCGGGGCGAGAGCAGTACTTC.